Below, 18 T cell receptor beta chains from the same sample are listed, as sequenced in a study of T cell changes during pregnancy in multiple sclerosis. The repertoire was sequenced with immunoSEQ multiplex PCR; TCRdb's copy has only in-frame clones and lacks some. Altogether about 44,000 clones are present, almost 95% being singletons, with the ten largest covering approximately 1.2%. Sequencing used peripheral blood. These receptors all come from a female donor with multiple sclerosis, enrolled in a pregnancy study.

The chain recombines TRBV5-1 with TRBJ2-3; 12 bases align to TRBD2. J lost 0 bases, V lost 4 bases, and 3 bases had no gene match. Germline values: CDR1 SGHRS, CDR2 YFSETQ. The CDR3 contains 16 residues. The CDR3 region is CASSLGTSGSTDTQYF. CDR3 DNA sequence: TGCGCCAGCAGCCTGGGGACTAGCGGGAGCACAGATACGCAGTATTTT.

This chain uses TRBV2 with TRBJ2-2; D is undetermined. Per the germline V gene, CDR1 is SNHLY and CDR2 is FYNNEI. Trimming stripped 3 bases from V and 7 bases from J, with 21 bases between. This CDR3 is built from 17 residues. This CDR3 is CASSDLTAQWEGGELFF. Here the CDR3 DNA reads TGTGCCAGCAGTGATCTGACCGCGCAGTGGGAAGGCGGGGAGCTGTTTTTT.

The V gene is TRBV7-9, the J gene TRBJ1-1, with D possibly being TRBD1 (5 bases). Looked up from germline, CDR1 is SEHNR and CDR2 is FQNEAQ (reference sequence). V gave up 3 bases and J gave up 5 bases, with 16 bases separating them. This CDR3 has 15 residues. CDR3 sequence reads: CASSLSSGRRTEAFF. For the CDR3, the DNA is TGTGCCAGCAGCTTGAGTTCGGGGCGGAGGACTGAAGCTTTCTTT.

V and J are TRBV27 and TRBJ2-1, with 9 bases fitting TRBD2. CDR3 length: 16 amino acids. CDR1 and CDR2 (germline): MNHEY, SMNVEV (reference sequence). After removal of 4 bases from V and 2 bases from J, the junction contained 6 bases not matched to a gene. The CDR3 sequence: CASSWNGLATYNEQFF. The CDR3 nucleotides read TGTGCCAGCAGTTGGAATGGACTAGCGACCTACAATGAGCAGTTCTTC.

The rearrangement joins TRBV23-1 to TRBJ1-5, with TRBD1 identical over 9 bases. TRBV23-1 is an ORF, with its function uncertain. V was pared by 3 bases and J by 2 bases, with 14 bases of the junction left unmatched. CDR3 length: 19 residues. CDR3 sequence reads: CASSQNGQGHIGGNQPQHF. CDR3 in DNA: TGCGCCAGCAGTCAGAACGGACAGGGGCACATTGGGGGCAATCAGCCCCAGCATTTT.

The chain uses TRBV2 and TRBJ1-6; tentative D call: TRBD1 (5 bases). Trimming took 8 bases from V and 4 from J, leaving 12 bases between them. This CDR3 spans 14 amino acids. Per germline, CDR1 SNHLY and CDR2 FYNNEI. The CDR3 region has the DNA TGTGCCAGCGGAGACAGAGGGTATAATTCACCCCTCCACTTT. Translation gives CASGDRGYNSPLHF.

A single count supports this clone. This sample includes further DNA sequences coding for the same CDR3. This chain uses TRBV7-6 with TRBJ2-7, with D tentatively TRBD1 or TRBD2 (5 bases each). Germline CDR1 reads SGHVS; CDR2 reads FNYEAQ. Deletions cut 5 bases from V and 3 bases from J, with 11 bases between. This CDR3 is built from 13 residues. CDR3 sequence: CASSPGPNYEQYF. CDR3 coding DNA: TGTGCCAGCAGCCCGGGACCAAACTACGAGCAGTACTTC.

For the CDR3, the DNA is TGCGCCAGCAGCCAAGTTGCGGGTACGAACACCGGGGAGCTGTTTTTT. It codes for CASSQVAGTNTGELFF. This chain uses TRBV4-1 with TRBJ2-2, with D possibly matching TRBD2 (5 bases). V was clipped by 1 base and J by 0 bases, with 9 bases between them. CDR1 and CDR2 from the germline V gene are MGHRA and YSYEKL. CDR3 length: 16 amino acids.

This clone was found once. The V and J genes are TRBV25-1 and TRBJ1-1; no clear D. In germline, CDR1 is MGHDK, CDR2 SYGVNS. V shed 7 bases and J shed 9 bases, with 12 bases lying between them. There are 11 residues in the CDR3. CDR3: CASTPGRKAFF. The CDR3, as DNA: TGTGCCAGCACCCCAGGAAGAAAAGCTTTCTTT. Full variable domain (remainder filled in from reference TRBV25-1 and TRBJ1-1): EADIYQTPRYLVIGTGKKITLECSQTMGHDKMYWYQQDPGMELHLIHYSYGVNSTEKGDLSSESTVSRIRTEHFPLTLESARPSHTSQYLCASTPGRKAFFGQGTRLTVV.

The chain has TRBV7-2 and TRBJ1-2; a possible D gene is TRBD1 (5 bases). Trimming pared 5 bases from V and 6 bases from J, leaving 13 bases between. Germline V gene sequence: CDR1 SGHTA, CDR2 FQGNSA. The CDR3 totals 13 residues. The CDR3 loop is CASSPSREDGYTF. CDR3 sequence (DNA): TGTGCCAGCAGCCCGTCCAGGGAGGATGGCTACACCTTC.

This clone has just one count. The V gene is TRBV6-5, the J gene TRBJ1-4; D is possibly TRBD1 (5 bases). Per germline, CDR1 MNHEY and CDR2 SVGAGI. Trimming removed 5 bases at V and 2 bases at J, with 9 bases between. This CDR3 comprises 14 residues. The CDR3 protein is CASSRGWTNEKLFF. As DNA, the CDR3 is TGTGCCAGCAGTCGGGGCTGGACTAATGAAAAACTGTTTTTT.

Here the CDR3 reads CASSEGGAREQYF. CDR3 sequence (DNA): TGCGCCAGCAGTGAAGGGGGCGCGAGGGAGCAGTACTTC. V gene TRBV5-1 combines with J gene TRBJ2-7; 7 bases are shared with TRBD1. The V gene end was trimmed by 5 bases and the J gene end by 7 bases; junction bases not matched to a gene: 9. Germline V lookup: CDR1 SGHRS, CDR2 YFSETQ. CDR3 size: 13 residues. The variable domain in full, completed from reference TRBV5-1 and TRBJ2-7, reads KAGVTQTPRYLIKTRGQQVTLSCSPISGHRSVSWYQQTPGQGLQFLFEYFSETQRNKGNFPGRFSGRQFSNSRSEMNVSTLELGDSALYLCASSEGGAREQYFGPGTRLTVT.

This chain connects TRBV27 to TRBJ2-3; no clear D gene. The CDR3 runs to 16 residues. Germline-derived CDR1 and CDR2 are MNHEY and SMNVEV (reference sequence). Between the trimmed V and J ends, which lost 6 bases and 2 bases, there was a span of 18 bases. The CDR3 DNA sequence: TGTGCCAGCAGACCCCCCCGCGGCTCAACCACAGATACGCAGTATTTT. The encoded protein is CASRPPRGSTTDTQYF.

This clone was recorded once. The chain is built from TRBV5-1 and TRBJ1-3; no definite D call. The CDR3 is made up of 15 amino acids. CDR1 SGHRS and CDR2 YFSETQ come from the germline V gene. V lost 0 bases to trimming and J lost 4 bases, with 11 bases between them. The DNA for the CDR3 is TGCGCCAGCAGCTTGGCCGGGGAAAGGGGAAACACCATATATTTT. Residues: CASSLAGERGNTIYF. The variable domain in full, with the rest retrieved from reference TRBV5-1 and TRBJ1-3, is KAGVTQTPRYLIKTRGQQVTLSCSPISGHRSVSWYQQTPGQGLQFLFEYFSETQRNKGNFPGRFSGRQFSNSRSEMNVSTLELGDSALYLCASSLAGERGNTIYFGEGSWLTVV.

The chain is built from TRBV5-1 and TRBJ2-1, with D unresolved. This CDR3 contains 15 residues. Between the trimmed V and J ends, which lost 0 bases and 0 bases, there was a span of 7 bases. Looked up from germline, CDR1 is SGHRS and CDR2 is YFSETQ. The DNA of the CDR3 is TGCGCCAGCAGCTTGGATCCGAGCTCCTACAATGAGCAGTTCTTC. As protein: CASSLDPSSYNEQFF.

The rearrangement links TRBV5-1 to TRBJ2-1; the match to TRBD2 covers 10 bases. CDR1 is SGHRS and CDR2 is YFSETQ in the germline V gene. V trimming: 4 bases; J trimming: 3 bases; junction bases outside the gene matches: 4. The length of the CDR3 is 15 residues. CDR3 bases: TGCGCCAGCAGCCCGACTAGCGGGTTCTACAATGAGCAGTTCTTC. Translated: CASSPTSGFYNEQFF. Combining the CDR3 with reference TRBV5-1 and TRBJ2-1 gives the whole variable domain KAGVTQTPRYLIKTRGQQVTLSCSPISGHRSVSWYQQTPGQGLQFLFEYFSETQRNKGNFPGRFSGRQFSNSRSEMNVSTLELGDSALYLCASSPTSGFYNEQFFGPGTRLTVL.

The rearrangement joins TRBV9 to TRBJ2-1; TRBD1 matches 7 bases. CDR3 length: 17 amino acids. J gave up 4 bases and V 4 bases, and 14 bases lay outside the gene matches. Per germline, CDR1 SGDLS and CDR2 YYNGEE. The CDR3 protein is CASSPTTYRGSYNEQFF. The CDR3 nucleotides read TGTGCCAGCAGCCCAACGACTTACAGGGGTTCGTACAATGAGCAGTTCTTC.

J is TRBJ2-1 and V is TRBV30; D remains unclear. CDR3 length: 13 residues. The germline CDR1 and CDR2 sequences are GTSNPN and SVGIG (reference sequence). V lost 0 bases, J lost 9 bases, and 12 bases lay in between. CDR3 bases: TGTGCCTGGAGTGTATCCCAACGCCTTGAGCAGTTCTTC. Translating it yields CAWSVSQRLEQFF. Full variable domain (remainder filled in from reference TRBV30 and TRBJ2-1): SQTIHQWPATLVQPVGSPLSLECTVEGTSNPNLYWYRQAAGRGLQLLFYSVGIGQISSEVPQNLSASRPQDRQFILSSKKLLLSDSGFYLCAWSVSQRLEQFFGPGTRLTVL.